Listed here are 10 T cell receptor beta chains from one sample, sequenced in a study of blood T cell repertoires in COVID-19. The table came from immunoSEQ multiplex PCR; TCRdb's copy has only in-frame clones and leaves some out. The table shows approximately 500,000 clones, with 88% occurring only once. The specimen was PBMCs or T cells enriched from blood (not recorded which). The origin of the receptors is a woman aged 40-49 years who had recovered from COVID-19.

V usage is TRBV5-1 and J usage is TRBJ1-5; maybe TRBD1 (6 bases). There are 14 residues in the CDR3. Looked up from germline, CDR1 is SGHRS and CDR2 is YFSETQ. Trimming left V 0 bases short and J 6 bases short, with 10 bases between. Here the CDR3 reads CASSLGGTSQPQHF. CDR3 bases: TGCGCCAGCAGCTTGGGAGGGACAAGTCAGCCCCAGCATTTT. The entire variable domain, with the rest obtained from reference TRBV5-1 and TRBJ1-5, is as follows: KAGVTQTPRYLIKTRGQQVTLSCSPISGHRSVSWYQQTPGQGLQFLFEYFSETQRNKGNFPGRFSGRQFSNSRSEMNVSTLELGDSALYLCASSLGGTSQPQHFGDGTRLSIL.

As DNA, the CDR3 is TGTGCCAGCAGCTTGGTTCAGGATCCCTACGAGCAGTACTTC. Its translation is CASSLVQDPYEQYF. This sequence joins TRBV5-4 and TRBJ2-7; D gene unclear. Per the germline V gene, CDR1 is SGHNT and CDR2 is YYREEE (reference sequence). This CDR3 is 14 amino acids long. The germline V and J ends were trimmed by 0 bases and 2 bases, with 9 bases remaining between them.

CDR3 bases: TGTGCCAGCAGCCAAGTAGCGGGAGTAAGCGAGCAGTACTTC. It codes for CASSQVAGVSEQYF. The rearrangement links TRBV3-1 (or the pseudogene TRBV3-2) to TRBJ2-7; 9 bases are a match to TRBD2. CDR1 and CDR2 (germline): LGHDT, YNNKEL (reference sequence). With V trimmed by 1 base and J by 6 bases, 4 bases remained unmatched. The CDR3 loop spans 14 amino acids.

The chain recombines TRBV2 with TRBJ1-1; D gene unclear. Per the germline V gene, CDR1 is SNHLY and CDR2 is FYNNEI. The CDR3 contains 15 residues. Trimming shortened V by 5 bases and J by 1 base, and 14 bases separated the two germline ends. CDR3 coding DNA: TGTGCCAGCAGTCCCTCCCCGACGGGGAACACTGAAGCTTTCTTT. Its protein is CASSPSPTGNTEAFF.

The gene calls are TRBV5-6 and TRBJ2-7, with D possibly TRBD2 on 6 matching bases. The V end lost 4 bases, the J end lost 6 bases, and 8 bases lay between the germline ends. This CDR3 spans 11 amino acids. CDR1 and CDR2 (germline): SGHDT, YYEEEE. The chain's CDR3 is CASSRTTEQYF. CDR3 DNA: TGTGCCAGCAGCCGGACTACCGAGCAGTACTTC.

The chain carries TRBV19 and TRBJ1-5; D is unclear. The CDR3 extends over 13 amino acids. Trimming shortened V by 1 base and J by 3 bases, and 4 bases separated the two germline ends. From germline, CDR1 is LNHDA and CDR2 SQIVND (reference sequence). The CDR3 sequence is CASSIAPNQPQHF. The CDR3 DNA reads TGTGCCAGTAGTATAGCTCCCAATCAGCCCCAGCATTTT.

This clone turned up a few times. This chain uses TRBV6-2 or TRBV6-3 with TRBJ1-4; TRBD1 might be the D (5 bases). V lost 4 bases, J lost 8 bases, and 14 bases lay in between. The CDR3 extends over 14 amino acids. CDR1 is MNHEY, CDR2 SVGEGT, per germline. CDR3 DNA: TGTGCCAGCAGTTGGGGACTAACGTCGGAAAAACTGTTTTTT. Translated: CASSWGLTSEKLFF.

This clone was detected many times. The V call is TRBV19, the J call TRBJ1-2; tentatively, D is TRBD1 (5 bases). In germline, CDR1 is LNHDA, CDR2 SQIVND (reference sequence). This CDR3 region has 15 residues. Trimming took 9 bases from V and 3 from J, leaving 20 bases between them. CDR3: CASRPGRGDHYGYTF. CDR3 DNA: TGTGCCAGCCGGCCTGGACGGGGGGACCACTATGGCTACACCTTC.

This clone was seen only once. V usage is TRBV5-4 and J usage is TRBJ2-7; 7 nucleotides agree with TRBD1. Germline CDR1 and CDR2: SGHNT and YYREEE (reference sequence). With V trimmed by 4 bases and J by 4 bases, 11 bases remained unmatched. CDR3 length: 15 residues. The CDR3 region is CASSTKTGNNYEQYF. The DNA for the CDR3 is TGTGCCAGCAGCACCAAGACAGGGAATAATTACGAGCAGTACTTC.

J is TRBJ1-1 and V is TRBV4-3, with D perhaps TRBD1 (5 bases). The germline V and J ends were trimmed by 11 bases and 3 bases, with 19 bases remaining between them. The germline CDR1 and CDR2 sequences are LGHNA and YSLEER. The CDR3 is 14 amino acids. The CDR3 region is CADSPLKVYTEAFF. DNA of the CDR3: TGCGCCGACAGCCCCCTAAAAGTATACACTGAAGCTTTCTTT.